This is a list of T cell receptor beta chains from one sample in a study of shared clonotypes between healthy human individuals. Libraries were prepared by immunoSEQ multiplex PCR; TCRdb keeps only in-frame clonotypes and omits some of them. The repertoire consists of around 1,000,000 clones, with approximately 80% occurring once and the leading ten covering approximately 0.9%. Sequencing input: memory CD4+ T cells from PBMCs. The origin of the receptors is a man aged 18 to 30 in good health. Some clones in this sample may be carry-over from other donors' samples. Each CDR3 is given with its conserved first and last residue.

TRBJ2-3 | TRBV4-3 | CASSQDSHGRADTQYF
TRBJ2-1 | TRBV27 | CASSLGTSGRTYNEQFF
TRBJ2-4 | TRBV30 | CAWSGPGGNIQYF
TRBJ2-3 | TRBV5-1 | CASTLGTGSTDTQYF
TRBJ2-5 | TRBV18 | CASSPPYRVRETQYF
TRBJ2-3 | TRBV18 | CASSPVLVAGSPGTQYF
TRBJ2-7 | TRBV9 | CASSPLAGPYEQYF
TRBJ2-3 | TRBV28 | CASSRGPDTQYF
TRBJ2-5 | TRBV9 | CASSGDTGETQYF
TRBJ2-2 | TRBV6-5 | CASSPTFTNTGELFF
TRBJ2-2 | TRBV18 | CASSPLGRLNTGELFF
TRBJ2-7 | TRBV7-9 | CASSLDLSPYEQYF
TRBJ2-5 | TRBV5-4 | CASSSVWAGQETQYF
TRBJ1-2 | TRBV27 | CASSTHRGSDGYTF
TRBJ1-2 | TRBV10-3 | CAISGDGNYGYTF
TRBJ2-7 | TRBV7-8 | CASSLVGGGDEQYF
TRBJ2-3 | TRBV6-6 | CASSYLPSARTDTQYF
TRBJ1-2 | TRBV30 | CAWSVNQQGTHYGYTF
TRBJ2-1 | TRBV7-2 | CASSPATSGEQFF
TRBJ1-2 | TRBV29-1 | CSVRDLFDGYTF
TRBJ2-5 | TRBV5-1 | CASSTQPGAETQYF
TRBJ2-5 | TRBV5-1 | CASSRLEQETQYF